The clone carrying this T cell receptor (beta chain) was seen more than once but under ten times. Its antigen is unknown. A single record per CDR3 protein comes from TCRdb applying MiXCR to the 5' RACE reads. Seen here are over 400,000 distinct CDR3 sequences, roughly 27% observed once, and the top ten hold 0.89%. This entry belongs to a study of CD8 T cells in ankylosing spondylitis. General study findings and limits: Reportedly, matched ankylosing spondylitis synovial fluid was significantly enriched for disease-linked clones. Some motif variants had been reported before (in reactive arthritis synovial fluid and blood). There was a TCR beta motif, made of 7 to 9 highly homologous variants, that appeared characteristic of ankylosing spondylitis blood.

V lost 2 bases, J lost 2 bases, and 13 bases lay in between. Germline CDR1 is SGHTA and CDR2 is FQGNSA. The CDR3 sequence is 15 residues long. Specimen: blood, either unsorted or a sorted T cell fraction (not recorded which). This chain uses TRBV7-2 with TRBJ2-7; maybe TRBD1 (6 bases). The TCR originated in a male donor with ankylosing spondylitis. As DNA, the CDR3 is TGTGCCAGCAGCTTATGGCAGGGGCCTACCTACGAGCAGTACGTC. Its protein product is CASSLWQGPTYEQYV.